This T cell receptor beta chain was found in a study of cytomegalovirus exposure and HLA in healthy donors. Regarding the study as a whole: Reportedly, cytomegalovirus status was diagnosed with high sensitivity and specificity. Researchers counted around 170 TCR beta chains as cytomegalovirus-associated.

Germline V gene data show CDR1 as KGHSH and CDR2 as LQKENI. After removal of 6 bases from V and 8 bases from J, the junction contained 12 bases not matched to a gene. The CDR3 extends over 15 amino acids. The protocol was immunoSEQ multiplex PCR, while the TCRdb copy is restricted to in-frame clones and leaves out a portion. The sample shows 130,000 to 150,000 clones, about 89% of them seen only once. Of note for this clone: Its antigen is unknown.

The specimen was PBMCs. This sequence originates from a young man in good health and CMV-seronegative. The genes are TRBV18 and TRBJ2-4; 8 bases line up with TRBD1. Here the CDR3 reads CASSQSDRVRDIQYF. CDR3 DNA: TGTGCCAGCTCTCAGTCGGACAGGGTTAGGGACATTCAGTACTTC.